These 5 T cell receptor beta chains were all obtained from the same sample, sequenced in a study of T cell responses to AZD1222 COVID-19 vaccine (dated by TCRdb to 2020 to 2022). Explained via the paper, the time point label denotes: baseline before first vaccination. Libraries were constructed by the immunoSEQ multiplex PCR assay. What TCRdb holds here is the immuneACCESS table cut down to in-frame rearrangements. Part of the clones is not present; checked against another copy, under half of the missing clones reflect an unresolved V gene, and the others are unexplained. Across this sample there are 150,000 to 200,000 clones, with almost 95% seen only once. The top ten constitute roughly 10% of the sample. The sample here was peripheral blood, taken on day 0 of AZD1222 vaccination. Every receptor here comes from an adult in good health.

This chain joins TRBV5-1 and TRBJ2-1, with 13 bases aligning to TRBD2. This CDR3 contains 17 residues. Losses at the gene ends were 8 bases for V and 1 base for J; bases not matched to a gene: 9. The germline gives CDR1 SGHRS, CDR2 YFSETQ. The CDR3, as DNA: TGCGCCAGTACCTTTAGGACTAGCGGGAGTTCCTACAATGAGCAGTTCTTC. It is translated as CASTFRTSGSSYNEQFF.

The V gene is TRBV6-1, the J gene TRBJ2-3, with 11 positions matching TRBD2. The CDR3 contains 17 residues. Germline-derived CDR1 and CDR2 are MNHNS and SASEGT. J gave up 2 bases and V 2 bases, and 6 bases lay outside the gene matches. The CDR3 DNA reads TGTGCCAGCAGTGAAATCCTAGCGGGAGGTATCACAGATACGCAGTATTTT. Translated, it gives CASSEILAGGITDTQYF.

This clone was observed a single time. V and J are TRBV7-3 and TRBJ1-2; tentative D call: TRBD1 (6 bases). The ends were cut back, 5 bases at V and 4 bases at J, with 11 bases in the middle. The germline gives CDR1 SGHTA, CDR2 FQGTGA. The CDR3 is 13 amino acids. The CDR3 protein is CASSHTDSYGYTF. For the CDR3, the DNA is TGTGCCAGCAGCCATACGGACAGCTATGGCTACACCTTC. The full variable domain, in which reference TRBV7-3 and TRBJ1-2 provide the parts outside the CDR3, is GAGVSQTPSNKVTEKGKYVELRCDPISGHTALYWYRQSLGQGPEFLIYFQGTGAADDSGLPNDRFFAVRPEGSVSTLKIQRTERGDSAVYLCASSHTDSYGYTFGSGTRLTVV.

V and J are TRBV29-1 and TRBJ2-1; 14 bases align to TRBD2. Germline lookup yields CDR1 SQVTM and CDR2 ANQGSEA. The CDR3 covers 13 residues. V shed 7 bases and J 7 bases; nucleotides not matched to a gene: 3. As DNA, the CDR3 is TGCAGCGGAAGGACTAGCGGGAGGAATGAGCAGTTCTTC. Protein: CSGRTSGRNEQFF.

This clone is a singleton in its sample. This rearrangement joins TRBV18 to TRBJ1-3; D might be TRBD1 (6 bases). CDR3 size: 17 residues. Germline assignment: CDR1 KGHSH and CDR2 LQKENI. With 3 bases removed from V and 0 bases from J, the gap between germline ends came to 15 bases. CDR3 in amino acids: CASSPFLDSSSGNTIYF. DNA for the CDR3: TGTGCCAGCTCACCCTTCTTGGACAGCTCCTCTGGAAACACCATATATTTT.